Sequencing of this TCR beta chain was carried out in a study of blood T cell repertoires in COVID-19. The overall study: Donors in the United States, Italy and Spain gave samples during acute or convalescent COVID-19. PBMCs, B-cell-depleted T cells, or T cells provided the cDNA or gDNA that made up the material.

Clones were read by immunoSEQ multiplex PCR, and TCRdb kept only the in-frame ones, dropping some. Among about 120,000 clones, around 86% were seen once, and the ten largest hold 25% to 35%. V shed 1 base, J shed 2 bases, and the junction held 4 bases outside the gene matches. CDR1 and CDR2 from the germline V gene are MNHEY and SMNVEV (reference sequence). The length of the CDR3 is 16 residues. This TCR was sampled from a woman aged 70-85 years with acute or convalescent COVID-19. The sequenced material came from peripheral blood. The V call is TRBV27, the J call TRBJ2-3; TRBD2 aligns across 9 bases. The CDR3 nucleotides are TGTGCCAGCAGTTTATATAGCGGGGGTAACACAGATACGCAGTATTTT. It specifies CASSLYSGGNTDTQYF.